Listed here are 24 T cell receptor beta chains from one sample, sequenced in a study of OX40 agonist ivuxolimab in advanced cancers. Some clones are missing from TCRdb's copy, which holds only in-frame ones; the method was immunoSEQ multiplex PCR. The table shows 87,000 or so clones, with 80% to 90% occurring only once. The sample in question was CD4+ or CD8+ T cells sorted from blood, obtained in a trial of the OX40 agonist ivuxolimab. The receptors here all came from an adult with an advanced solid tumor such as melanoma, head and neck, liver or kidney cancer.

The chain links TRBV15 to TRBJ2-4; 8 nucleotides line up with TRBD2. The CDR3 sequence is 17 residues long. Germline assignment: CDR1 LNHNV and CDR2 YYDKDF (reference sequence). J was trimmed by 6 bases and V by 4 bases; bases with no gene match: 14. The CDR3 loop is CATSNATGLVGGNIQYF. The DNA for the CDR3 is TGTGCCACCAGCAACGCCACGGGACTAGTGGGGGGAAACATTCAGTACTTC.

The chain joins TRBV11-2 to TRBJ1-3; no reliable D call. Germline loops: CDR1 SGHAT, CDR2 FQNNGV. V lost 5 bases and J 7 bases, leaving 6 bases between the germline ends. The CDR3 is made up of 11 amino acids. CDR3: CASSPVNTIYF. The CDR3 coding sequence is TGTGCCAGCAGCCCGGTTAACACCATATATTTT.

V gene TRBV10-2 combines with J gene TRBJ1-1; D is undetermined. Looked up from germline, CDR1 is WSHSY and CDR2 is SAAADI. With 4 bases removed from V and 3 bases from J, the gap between germline ends came to 6 bases. The length of the CDR3 is 12 residues. The CDR3 nucleotides are TGCGCCAGCAGTGGGCAGGACACTGAAGCTTTCTTT. Its protein is CASSGQDTEAFF.

The chain carries TRBV14 and TRBJ2-1; D assignment may be TRBD1 or TRBD2 (5 bases each). CDR1 is SGHDN, CDR2 FVKESK, per germline. This CDR3 comprises 14 residues. V lost 4 bases and J 1 base, leaving 8 bases between the germline ends. DNA for the CDR3: TGTGCCAGCAGCCGGGACGGATCCTACAATGAGCAGTTCTTC. Its translation is CASSRDGSYNEQFF. Variable domain in full (rest from reference TRBV14 and TRBJ2-1): EAGVTQFPSHSVIEKGQTVTLRCDPISGHDNLYWYRRVMGKEIKFLLHFVKESKQDESGMPNNRFLAERTGGTYSTLKVQPAELEDSGVYFCASSRDGSYNEQFFGPGTRLTVL.

The chain links TRBV25-1 to TRBJ1-3, with 7 bases fitting TRBD1. CDR1 MGHDK and CDR2 SYGVNS come from the germline V gene. The J segment lost 8 bases and the V segment lost 5 bases, leaving 12 bases of the junction unmatched. The CDR3 has 15 amino acids. Here the CDR3 DNA reads TGTGCCAGCAGTAGACAGAACAGGGGAGCGGACACCATATATTTT. Its translation is CASSRQNRGADTIYF.

The rearrangement uses TRBV7-9 and TRBJ1-1, with TRBD1 matching 7 bases. This CDR3 has 15 residues. Germline CDR1 reads SEHNR; CDR2 reads FQNEAQ (reference sequence). J lost 0 bases, V lost 5 bases, and 6 bases had no gene match. The CDR3 DNA sequence: TGTGCCAGCAGCCCCCGACAGGGCCTGAACACTGAAGCTTTCTTT. Its translation: CASSPRQGLNTEAFF.

This rearrangement joins TRBV20-1 to TRBJ2-7; D unclear. Germline loops: CDR1 DFQATT, CDR2 SNEGSKA (reference sequence). There are 11 residues in the CDR3. Trimming cost V 7 bases and J 1 base, with 8 bases left between them. CDR3 in amino acids: CSGMYSYEQYF. DNA of the CDR3: TGCAGTGGCATGTATTCCTACGAGCAGTACTTC.

This clone was found many times. This chain connects TRBV6-5 to TRBJ1-6; D unresolved. This CDR3 is 16 amino acids long. The V end lost 4 bases, the J end lost 0 bases, and 10 bases lay between the germline ends. Germline loops: CDR1 MNHEY, CDR2 SVGAGI. In DNA, the CDR3 is TGTGCCAGCAGTTCCGGACGGAACTCCTATAATTCACCCCTCCACTTT. Amino acid sequence: CASSSGRNSYNSPLHF.

The V gene is TRBV10-1, the J gene TRBJ2-1; 10 bases are shared with TRBD2. The junction had 8 bases not matched to a gene; V was cut back by 4 bases and J by 8 bases. Germline V gives CDR1 WNHNN, CDR2 SYGVQD (reference sequence). There are 15 residues in the CDR3. This chain's CDR3 is CASSGQRGGFDEQFF. The DNA of the CDR3 is TGCGCCAGCAGTGGCCAGCGGGGGGGTTTTGATGAGCAGTTCTTC.

The gene calls are TRBV5-1 and TRBJ2-2; 12 bases line up with TRBD2. This CDR3 is built from 17 residues. From germline, CDR1 is SGHRS and CDR2 YFSETQ. V was clipped by 4 bases and J by 0 bases; unmatched bases: 4. The CDR3 protein is CASSGGLAGPNTGELFF. CDR3 nucleotide sequence: TGCGCCAGCAGCGGCGGACTAGCGGGACCGAACACCGGGGAGCTGTTTTTT.

The chain uses TRBV5-5 and TRBJ2-6; D gene unclear. Germline V lookup: CDR1 SGHKS, CDR2 YYEKEE (reference sequence). The CDR3 is made up of 16 amino acids. Trimming shortened V by 4 bases and J by 0 bases, and 11 bases separated the two germline ends. CDR3 coding DNA: TGTGCCAGCAGCCCCCAGGAGAGCTCTGGGGCCAACGTCCTGACTTTC. This translates into CASSPQESSGANVLTF.

This chain connects TRBV25-1 to TRBJ2-1, with a weak D call TRBD2 (6 bases). The CDR3 is 13 amino acids. The V end was cut by 10 bases, the J end by 4 bases, with 14 bases between. Germline V CDR1 and CDR2: MGHDK, SYGVNS. The CDR3 sequence: CATANGGYNEQFF. CDR3 sequence (DNA): TGTGCCACGGCTAATGGGGGGTACAATGAGCAGTTCTTC.

The rearrangement joins TRBV7-3 to TRBJ2-7; TRBD1 might be the D (5 bases). CDR3 length equals 13 residues. V gave up 6 bases and J gave up 6 bases, with 15 bases separating them. The V gene's germline CDR1 is SGHTA and CDR2 FQGTGA. CDR3 sequence: CASRQALGPEQYF. The DNA of the CDR3 is TGTGCCAGCAGACAGGCCCTAGGGCCCGAGCAGTACTTC.

This clone appeared a single time. The chain combines TRBV7-6 with TRBJ2-5; D may be TRBD2 (6 bases). Germline lookup yields CDR1 SGHVS and CDR2 FNYEAQ. This CDR3 is 14 amino acids long. V lost 8 bases to trimming and J lost 1 base, with 14 bases between them. In DNA form, the CDR3 reads TGTGCCAGCTCAGTGGGGGGAAGCCAAGAGACCCAGTACTTC. Its protein is CASSVGGSQETQYF.

J is TRBJ2-5 and V is TRBV21-1; the table's D call TRBD1 went unverified against the DNA. TRBV21-1 is reported as a pseudogene. The CDR3 is made up of 15 amino acids. The CDR3, as DNA: TGTGCCAGCAGCAAAGGGCGGCCAGGGCAAGAGACCCAGTACTTC. Translating gives CASSKGRPGQETQYF.

The chain couples TRBV11-3 to TRBJ2-7, with TRBD2 matching 8 bases. This CDR3 comprises 18 residues. Trimming at V came to 6 bases and at J to 0 bases, leaving 16 bases not matched to a gene. In germline, CDR1 is SGHNT, CDR2 YENEEA. The CDR3 coding sequence is TGTGCCAGCAGTCACCAGCGGGAGCCCACCATGAGCTCCTACGAGCAGTACTTC. It is translated as CASSHQREPTMSSYEQYF. The entire variable domain, with the rest obtained from reference TRBV11-3 and TRBJ2-7, is as follows: EAGVVQSPRYKIIEKKQPVAFWCNPISGHNTLYWYLQNLGQGPELLIRYENEEAVDDSQLPKDRFSAERLKGVDSTLKIQPAELGDSAVYLCASSHQREPTMSSYEQYFGPGTRLTVT.

This rearrangement joins TRBV2 to TRBJ1-2, with a tentative D call TRBD1 (5 bases). Between the trimmed V and J ends, which lost 10 bases and 3 bases, there was a span of 15 bases. Germline CDR1 is SNHLY and CDR2 is FYNNEI. The CDR3 has 13 amino acids. The CDR3 DNA follows: TGTGCCAAGAAGGATGGGGGGGACTATGGCTACACCTTC. As protein: CAKKDGGDYGYTF.

J is TRBJ2-2 and V is TRBV7-2, with TRBD1 matching 9 bases. V shed 5 bases, J shed 5 bases, and the junction held 6 bases outside the gene matches. The germline CDR1 and CDR2 sequences are SGHTA and FQGNSA. The CDR3 covers 15 residues. The chain's CDR3 is CASSLLTGGTGELFF. In nucleotides, the CDR3 is TGTGCCAGCAGCCTATTGACAGGGGGGACCGGGGAGCTGTTTTTT.

This chain joins TRBV19 and TRBJ1-5; a weak D match, TRBD1 (5 bases). V was pared by 8 bases and J by 0 bases, with 11 bases between. CDR1 LNHDA and CDR2 SQIVND come from the germline V gene (reference sequence). The CDR3 is 14 residues long. In DNA form, the CDR3 reads TGTGCCAGTTGGGACCACTATAGCAATCAGCCCCAGCATTTT. Protein product: CASWDHYSNQPQHF. The full variable domain, completed using reference TRBV19 and TRBJ1-5, is DGGITQSPKYLFRKEGQNVTLSCEQNLNHDAMYWYRQDPGQGLRLIYYSQIVNDFQKGDIAEGYSVSREKKESFPLTVTSAQKNPTAFYLCASWDHYSNQPQHFGDGTRLSIL.

The genes are TRBV6-5 and TRBJ1-2, with TRBD1 identical over 10 bases. V trimming: 5 bases; J trimming: 6 bases; junction bases outside the gene matches: 6. The V gene's germline CDR1 is MNHEY and CDR2 SVGAGI. This CDR3 contains 14 residues. In nucleotides, the CDR3 is TGTGCCAGCAGTCCCGACAGGGGGCCAGATGGCTACACCTTC. Its protein product is CASSPDRGPDGYTF.

This clone was found once. CDR3 coding DNA: TGTGCCAGTAGTAGCCAGCACGATGAGACCCAGTACTTC. Translation: CASSSQHDETQYF. The gene calls are TRBV19 and TRBJ2-5; D not resolved. Germline V CDR1 and CDR2: LNHDA, SQIVND (reference sequence). The CDR3 sequence is 13 residues long. Trimming removed 4 bases from V and 5 bases from J, with 11 bases in between.

The chain couples TRBV2 to TRBJ2-1; 7 nucleotides line up with TRBD2. This CDR3 contains 15 residues. Germline V gives CDR1 SNHLY, CDR2 FYNNEI. Trimming removed 5 bases from V and 4 bases from J; junction bases left unmatched: 8. The CDR3 spells CASSLGEGSYNEQFF. CDR3 nucleotide sequence: TGTGCCAGCAGTCTCGGGGAGGGGTCTTACAATGAGCAGTTCTTC.

This CDR3 reads CTSSQDSAGPPTDTQYF. The DNA for the CDR3 is TGCACCAGCAGCCAAGATTCGGCGGGCCCCCCAACGGATACGCAGTATTTT. This chain uses TRBV1 with TRBJ2-3; whether TRBD2, the table's D call, matches the DNA was not checked. TRBV1 is given as a pseudogene. CDR3 length: 17 amino acids.

This chain connects TRBV6-6 to TRBJ2-7; D ambiguous. The germline V and J ends were trimmed by 6 bases and 0 bases, with 12 bases remaining between them. In germline, CDR1 is MNHNY, CDR2 SVGAGI (reference sequence). This CDR3 contains 14 residues. CDR3 loop: CASRGSLPSYEQYF. CDR3 nucleotides: TGTGCCAGCAGGGGTAGCCTTCCCTCCTACGAGCAGTACTTC.